The rows below give T cell receptor beta chains drawn from one sample of a study of shared clonotypes between healthy human individuals. The data were produced by immunoSEQ multiplex PCR, yet TCRdb's version contains in-frame clones alone and is incomplete. The sample lists hundreds of thousands of clones, 75% to 85% occurring once. Sequencing was performed on PBMCs. Receptors were obtained from a woman aged 40 to 50 in good health. Some clones in this sample may be carry-over from other donors' samples. The CDR3 runs from the conserved cysteine through the conserved F or W. Fields, in order: J gene, V gene, CDR3 length, CDR3 protein.

J gene: TRBJ1-4; V gene: TRBV6-6; CDR3 length: 15; CDR3 protein: CASSYGDSTNEKLFF
J gene: .; V gene: TRBV19; CDR3 length: 17; CDR3 protein: CASSYKPGLEFSYEQYF
J gene: TRBJ2-5; V gene: TRBV5-4; CDR3 length: 17; CDR3 protein: CASSSVGAGGGRETQYF
J gene: TRBJ1-1; V gene: TRBV12-5; CDR3 length: 16; CDR3 protein: CASGLVLPGTSTEAFF
J gene: TRBJ2-7; V gene: TRBV27; CDR3 length: 12; CDR3 protein: CASSKQDYEQYF
J gene: TRBJ2-7; V gene: TRBV2; CDR3 length: 13; CDR3 protein: CASRDGLAYEQYF
J gene: TRBJ2-5; V gene: TRBV7-9; CDR3 length: 17; CDR3 protein: CASSLDIRGRFEETQYF
J gene: TRBJ2-6; V gene: TRBV5-1; CDR3 length: 17; CDR3 protein: CASSQNLGGTGANVLTF
J gene: TRBJ1-2; V gene: TRBV11-1; CDR3 length: 13; CDR3 protein: CASSLGVLEGYTF
J gene: .; V gene: TRBV7-7; CDR3 length: 13; CDR3 protein: CASSLAIGGEQYF